This is a list of T cell receptor beta chains from one sample in a study of human T cells and chemical hapten exposure. TCRdb analysed the RACE reads with MiXCR anew, one entry per CDR3 protein. Among a few hundred thousand distinct CDR3 sequences listed, approximately 8.6% were seen once. The source was whole blood, collected in connection with sensitization to the hapten diphenylcyclopropenone (DPC). These receptor sequences come from a woman aged 40-49 years with alopecia areata. Some clones in this sample may be carry-over from other donors' samples. The CDR3 runs from the conserved cysteine through the conserved F or W. A D gene is named only where the DNA matches it firmly. Not all rows give a size; the values are once, few, many and, for expanded clones, a class.

clone_size	cdr3_length	j_call	v_call	d_call	cdr3_aa	cdr3_nt
-	13	TRBJ1-1	TRBV11-3	-	CASSLVPASKAFF	TGTGCCAGCAGCTTAGTCCCGGCGTCGAAAGCTTTCTTT
few	14	TRBJ2-7	TRBV30	TRBD1	CAWSVYRGPYEQYF	TGTGCCTGGAGTGTCTACAGGGGGCCCTACGAGCAGTACTTC
-	14	TRBJ2-7	TRBV12-3/TRBV12-4	-	CASSYQRTSYEQYF	TGTGCCAGCAGTTACCAGCGGACCTCCTACGAGCAGTACTTC
-	14	TRBJ2-5	TRBV25-1	-	CASSELRDQETQYF	TGTGCCAGCAGTGAACTGCGGGACCAAGAGACCCAGTACTTC
many	15	TRBJ2-5	TRBV5-4	TRBD2	CASSFRTSGQETQYF	TGTGCCAGCAGCTTCAGGACTAGCGGCCAAGAGACCCAGTACTTC
many	14	TRBJ2-7	TRBV4-2	-	CASSQYRMQGEQYF	TGTGCCAGCAGCCAATACCGCATGCAGGGGGAGCAGTACTTC
few	14	TRBJ2-6	TRBV29-1	-	CSVAFPSGANVLTF	TGCAGCGTTGCATTTCCCTCTGGGGCCAACGTCCTGACTTTC
many	13	TRBJ1-2	TRBV29-1	TRBD1	CSAGQGPNYGYTF	TGCAGCGCTGGACAGGGCCCTAACTATGGCTACACCTTC
-	14	TRBJ1-5	TRBV12-3/TRBV12-4	TRBD1	CASSFQDRGQPQHF	TGTGCCAGCAGTTTTCAGGACAGGGGACAGCCCCAGCATTTT
few	13	TRBJ2-2	TRBV5-1	-	CASSLPKSGELFF	TGCGCCAGCAGCTTGCCCAAGTCCGGGGAGCTGTTTTTT
few	15	TRBJ2-3	TRBV6-2/TRBV6-3	TRBD2	CASSYSAGAADTQYF	TGTGCCAGCAGTTACTCAGCGGGAGCGGCAGATACGCAGTATTTT
few	15	TRBJ2-5	TRBV11-2	-	CASSSLPGRVETQYF	TGTGCCAGCAGCTCCCTCCCCGGCAGGGTAGAGACCCAGTACTTC
-	14	TRBJ1-5	TRBV12-3/TRBV12-4	TRBD1	CASTITGGNQPQHF	TGTGCCAGCACCATAACAGGGGGTAATCAGCCCCAGCATTTT
many	15	TRBJ2-1	TRBV5-1	TRBD2	CASSLATSGYNEQFF	TGCGCCAGCAGCTTGGCGACTAGCGGTTACAATGAGCAGTTCTTC